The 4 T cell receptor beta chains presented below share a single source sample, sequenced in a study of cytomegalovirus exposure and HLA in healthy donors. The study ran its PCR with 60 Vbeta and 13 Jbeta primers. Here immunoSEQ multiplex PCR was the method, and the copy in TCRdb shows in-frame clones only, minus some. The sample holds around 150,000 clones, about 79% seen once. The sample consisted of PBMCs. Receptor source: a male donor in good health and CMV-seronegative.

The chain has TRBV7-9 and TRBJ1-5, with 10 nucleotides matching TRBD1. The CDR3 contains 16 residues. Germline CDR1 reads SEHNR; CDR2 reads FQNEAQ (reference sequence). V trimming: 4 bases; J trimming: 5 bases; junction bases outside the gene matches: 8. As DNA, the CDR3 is TGTGCCAGCAGCTCCGGGACAGGGGTTGGTGATCAGCCCCAGCATTTT. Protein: CASSSGTGVGDQPQHF. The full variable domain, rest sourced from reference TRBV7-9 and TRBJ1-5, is DTGVSQNPRHKITKRGQNVTFRCDPISEHNRLYWYRQTLGQGPEFLTYFQNEAQLEKSRLLSDRFSAERPKGSFSTLEIQRTEQGDSAMYLCASSSGTGVGDQPQHFGDGTRLSIL.

CDR3 amino acids: CASSLGSANTGELFF. CDR3 sequence (DNA): TGCGCCAGCAGCTTGGGTAGCGCGAACACCGGGGAGCTGTTTTTT. The chain couples TRBV5-1 to TRBJ2-2, with D perhaps matching TRBD2 (5 bases). The CDR3 length is 15 residues. Trimming left V 0 bases short and J 0 bases short, with 6 bases between. Looked up from germline, CDR1 is SGHRS and CDR2 is YFSETQ.

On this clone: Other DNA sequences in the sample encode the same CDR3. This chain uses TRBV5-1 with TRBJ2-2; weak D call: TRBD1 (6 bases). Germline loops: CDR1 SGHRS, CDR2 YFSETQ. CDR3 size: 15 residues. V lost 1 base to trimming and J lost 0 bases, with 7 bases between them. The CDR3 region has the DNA TGCGCCAGCAGCTTGCAGGGGACGAACACCGGGGAGCTGTTTTTT. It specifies CASSLQGTNTGELFF.

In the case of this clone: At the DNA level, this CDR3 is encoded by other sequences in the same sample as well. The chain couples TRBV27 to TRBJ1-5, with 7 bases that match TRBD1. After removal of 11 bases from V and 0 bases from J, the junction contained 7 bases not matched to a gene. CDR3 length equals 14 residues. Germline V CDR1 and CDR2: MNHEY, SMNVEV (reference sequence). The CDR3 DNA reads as TGTGCCTCTAGACAGGGCGCTAGCAATCAGCCCCAGCATTTT. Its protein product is CASRQGASNQPQHF.